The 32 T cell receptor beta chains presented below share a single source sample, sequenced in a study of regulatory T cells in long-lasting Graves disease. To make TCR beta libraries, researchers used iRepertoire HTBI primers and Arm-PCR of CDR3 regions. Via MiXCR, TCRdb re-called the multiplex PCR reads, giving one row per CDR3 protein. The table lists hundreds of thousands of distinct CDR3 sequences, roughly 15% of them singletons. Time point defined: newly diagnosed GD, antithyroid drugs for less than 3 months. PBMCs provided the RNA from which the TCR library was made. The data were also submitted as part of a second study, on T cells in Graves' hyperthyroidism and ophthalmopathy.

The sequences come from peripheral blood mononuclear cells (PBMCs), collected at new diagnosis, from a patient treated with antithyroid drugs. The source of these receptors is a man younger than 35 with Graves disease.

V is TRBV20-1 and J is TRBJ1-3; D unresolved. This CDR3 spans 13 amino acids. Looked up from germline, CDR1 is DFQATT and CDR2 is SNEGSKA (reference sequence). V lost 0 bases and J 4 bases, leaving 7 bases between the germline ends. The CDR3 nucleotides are TGCAGTGCTAGAGAGCGCGGGGGAAACACCATATATTTT. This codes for CSARERGGNTIYF.

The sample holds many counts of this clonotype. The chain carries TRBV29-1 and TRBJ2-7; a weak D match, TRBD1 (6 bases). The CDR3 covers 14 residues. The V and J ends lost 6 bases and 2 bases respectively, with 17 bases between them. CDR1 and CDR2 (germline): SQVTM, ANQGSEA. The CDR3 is CSVERGQGAYEQYF. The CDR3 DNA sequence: TGCAGCGTCGAACGGGGACAAGGGGCCTACGAGCAGTACTTC.

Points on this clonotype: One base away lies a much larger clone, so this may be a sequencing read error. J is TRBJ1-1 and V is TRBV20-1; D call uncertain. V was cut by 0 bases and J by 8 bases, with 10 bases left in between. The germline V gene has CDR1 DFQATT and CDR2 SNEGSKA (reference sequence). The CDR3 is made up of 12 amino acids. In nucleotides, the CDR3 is TGCAGTGCTAGAGACGGGATGGGGGAAGCTTTCTTT. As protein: CSARDGMGEAFF.

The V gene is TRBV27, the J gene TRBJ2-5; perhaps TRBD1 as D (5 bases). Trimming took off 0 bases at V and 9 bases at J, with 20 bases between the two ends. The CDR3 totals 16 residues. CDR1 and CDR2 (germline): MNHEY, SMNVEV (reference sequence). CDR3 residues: CASSLSGAGLGKAQYF. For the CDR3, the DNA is TGTGCCAGCAGTTTATCTGGAGCAGGGTTGGGAAAGGCCCAGTACTTC.

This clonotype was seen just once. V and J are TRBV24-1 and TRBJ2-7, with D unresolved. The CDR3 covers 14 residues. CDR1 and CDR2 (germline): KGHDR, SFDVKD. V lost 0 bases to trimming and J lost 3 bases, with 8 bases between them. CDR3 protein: CATSDLSLNYEQYF. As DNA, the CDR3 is TGTGCCACCAGTGATTTGTCGCTAAACTACGAGCAGTACTTC.

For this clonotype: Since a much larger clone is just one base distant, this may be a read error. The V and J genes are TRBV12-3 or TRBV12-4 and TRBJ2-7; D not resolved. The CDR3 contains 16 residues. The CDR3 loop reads CASSLDLQASSYGQYF. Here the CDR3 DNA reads TGTGCCAGCAGTTTAGACCTTCAGGCAAGCTCCTACGGGCAGTACTTC.

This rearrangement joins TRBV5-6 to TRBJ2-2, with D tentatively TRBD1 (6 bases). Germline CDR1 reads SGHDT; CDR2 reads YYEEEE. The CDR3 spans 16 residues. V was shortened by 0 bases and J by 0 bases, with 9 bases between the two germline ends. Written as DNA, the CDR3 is TGTGCCAGCAGCTTGGACAGGGCCGCGAACACCGGGGAGCTGTTTTTT. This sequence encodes CASSLDRAANTGELFF. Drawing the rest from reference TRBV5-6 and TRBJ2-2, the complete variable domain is DAGVTQSPTHLIKTRGQQVTLRCSPKSGHDTVSWYQQALGQGPQFIFQYYEEEERQRGNFPDRFSGHQFPNYSSELNVNALLLGDSALYLCASSLDRAANTGELFFGEGSRLTVL.

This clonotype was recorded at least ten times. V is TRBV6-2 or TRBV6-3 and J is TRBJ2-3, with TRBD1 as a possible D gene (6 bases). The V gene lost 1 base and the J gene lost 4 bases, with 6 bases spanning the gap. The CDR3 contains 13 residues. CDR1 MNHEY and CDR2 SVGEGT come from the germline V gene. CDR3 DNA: TGTGCCAGCAGTTACTGGGGGCCAGATACGCAGTATTTT. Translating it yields CASSYWGPDTQYF.

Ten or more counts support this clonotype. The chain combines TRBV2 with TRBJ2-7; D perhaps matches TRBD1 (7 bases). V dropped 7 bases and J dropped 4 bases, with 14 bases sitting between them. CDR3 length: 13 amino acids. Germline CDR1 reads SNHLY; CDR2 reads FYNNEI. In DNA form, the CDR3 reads TGTGCCAGCATGAGCTCAGGGGGGTACGAGCAGTACTTC. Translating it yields CASMSSGGYEQYF.

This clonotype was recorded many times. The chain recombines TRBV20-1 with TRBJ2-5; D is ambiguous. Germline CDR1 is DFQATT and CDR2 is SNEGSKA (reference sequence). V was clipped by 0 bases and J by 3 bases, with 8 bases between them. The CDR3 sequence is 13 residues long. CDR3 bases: TGCAGTGCTAGAGATCCCCTGAAAGAGACCCAGTACTTC. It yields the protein CSARDPLKETQYF.

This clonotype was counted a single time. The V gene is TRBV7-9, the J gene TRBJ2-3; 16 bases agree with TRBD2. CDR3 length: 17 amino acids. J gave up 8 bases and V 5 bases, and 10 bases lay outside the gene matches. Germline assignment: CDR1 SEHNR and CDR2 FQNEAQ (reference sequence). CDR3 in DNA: TGTGCCAGCAGCCCGCCGGGCGGGACTAGCGGGAGGGGTACGCAGTATTTT. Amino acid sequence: CASSPPGGTSGRGTQYF.

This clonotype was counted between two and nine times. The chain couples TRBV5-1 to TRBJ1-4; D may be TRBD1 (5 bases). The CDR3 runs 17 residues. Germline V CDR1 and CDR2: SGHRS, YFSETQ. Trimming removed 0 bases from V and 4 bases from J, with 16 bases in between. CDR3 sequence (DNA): TGCGCCAGCAGCTTGGCCTTAGGGGACGGATATAATGAAAAACTGTTTTTT. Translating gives CASSLALGDGYNEKLFF.

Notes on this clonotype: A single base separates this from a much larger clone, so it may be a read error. The CDR3: CASQGAGGDEQYF. The CDR3 bases are TGCGCCAGCCAAGGGGCGGGTGGCGACGAGCAGTACTTC. The rearrangement joins TRBV5-1 to TRBJ2-7; D possibly matches TRBD1 or TRBD2 (5 bases each). This CDR3 spans 13 amino acids. Trimming took 7 bases from V and 5 from J, leaving 16 bases between them. Germline V lookup: CDR1 SGHRS, CDR2 YFSETQ.

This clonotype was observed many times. CDR3 region: CASSEWGQTNTEAFF. Written as DNA, the CDR3 is TGTGCCAGCAGTGAGTGGGGACAGACGAACACTGAAGCTTTCTTT. The V gene is TRBV25-1, the J gene TRBJ1-1; 7 bases are shared with TRBD1. The CDR3 totals 15 residues. CDR1 and CDR2 (germline): MGHDK, SYGVNS. J lost 1 base, V lost 3 bases, and 5 bases had no gene match.

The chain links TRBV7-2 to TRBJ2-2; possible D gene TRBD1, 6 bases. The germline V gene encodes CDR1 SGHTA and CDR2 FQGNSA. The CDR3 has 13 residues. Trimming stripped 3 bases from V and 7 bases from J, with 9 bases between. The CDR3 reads CASSFKGGGELFF. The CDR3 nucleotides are TGTGCCAGCAGCTTCAAAGGGGGCGGGGAGCTGTTTTTT.

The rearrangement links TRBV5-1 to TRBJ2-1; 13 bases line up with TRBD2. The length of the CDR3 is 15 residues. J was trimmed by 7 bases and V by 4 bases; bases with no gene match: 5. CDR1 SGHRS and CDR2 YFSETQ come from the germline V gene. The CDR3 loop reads CASSPRTSGRNEQFF. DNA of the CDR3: TGCGCCAGCAGCCCGCGGACTAGCGGGAGAAATGAGCAGTTCTTC.

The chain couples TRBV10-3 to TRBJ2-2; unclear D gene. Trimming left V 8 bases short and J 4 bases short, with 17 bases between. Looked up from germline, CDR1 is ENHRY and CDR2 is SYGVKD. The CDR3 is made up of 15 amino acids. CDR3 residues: CAIRGTPDTTGELFF. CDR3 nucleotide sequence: TGTGCCATCCGTGGTACCCCAGATACCACCGGGGAGCTGTTTTTT.

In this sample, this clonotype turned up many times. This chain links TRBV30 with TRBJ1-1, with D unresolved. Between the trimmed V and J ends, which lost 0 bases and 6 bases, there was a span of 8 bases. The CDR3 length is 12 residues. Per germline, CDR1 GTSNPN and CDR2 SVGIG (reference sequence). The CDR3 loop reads CAWSVPGAEAFF. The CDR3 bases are TGTGCCTGGAGTGTACCAGGAGCTGAAGCTTTCTTT.

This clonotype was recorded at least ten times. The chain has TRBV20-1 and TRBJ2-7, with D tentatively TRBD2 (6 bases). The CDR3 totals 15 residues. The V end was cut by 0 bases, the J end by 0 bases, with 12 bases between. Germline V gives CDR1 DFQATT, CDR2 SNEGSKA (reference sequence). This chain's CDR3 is CSARDSSGPSYEQYF. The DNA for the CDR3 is TGCAGTGCTAGAGATTCCAGCGGGCCCTCCTACGAGCAGTACTTC.

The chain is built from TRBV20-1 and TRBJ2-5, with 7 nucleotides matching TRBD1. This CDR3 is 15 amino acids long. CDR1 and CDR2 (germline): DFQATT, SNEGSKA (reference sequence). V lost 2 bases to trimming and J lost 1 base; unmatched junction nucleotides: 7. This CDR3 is CSARRGDRAQETQYF. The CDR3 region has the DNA TGCAGTGCTAGAAGGGGAGACAGGGCCCAAGAGACCCAGTACTTC.

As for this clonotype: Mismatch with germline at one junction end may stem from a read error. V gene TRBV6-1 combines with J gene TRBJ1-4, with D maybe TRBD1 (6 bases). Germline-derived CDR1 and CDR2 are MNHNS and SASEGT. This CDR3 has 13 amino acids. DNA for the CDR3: TGCGCCAGCAGCGGGGGCCGTGGTGAAAAACTGTTTTTT. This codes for CASSGGRGEKLFF.

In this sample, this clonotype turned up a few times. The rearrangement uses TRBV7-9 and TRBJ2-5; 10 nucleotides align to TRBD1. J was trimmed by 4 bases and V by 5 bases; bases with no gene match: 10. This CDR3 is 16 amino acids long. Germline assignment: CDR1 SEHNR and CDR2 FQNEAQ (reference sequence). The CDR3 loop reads CASSARDRGAGETQYF. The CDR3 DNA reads TGTGCCAGCAGCGCGAGGGACAGGGGCGCGGGAGAGACCCAGTACTTC.

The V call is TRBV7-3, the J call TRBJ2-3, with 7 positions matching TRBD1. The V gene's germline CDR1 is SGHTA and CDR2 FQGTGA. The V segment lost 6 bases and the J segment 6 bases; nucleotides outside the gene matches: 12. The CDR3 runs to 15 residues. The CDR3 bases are TGTGCCAGCAGTTCTACAGGGGAGCCCGGGGATACGCAGTATTTT. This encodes CASSSTGEPGDTQYF.

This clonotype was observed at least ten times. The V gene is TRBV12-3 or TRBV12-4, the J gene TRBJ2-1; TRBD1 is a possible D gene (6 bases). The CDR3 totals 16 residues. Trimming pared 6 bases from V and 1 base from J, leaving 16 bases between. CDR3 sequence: CASSPETGRSYNEQFF. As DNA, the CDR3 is TGTGCCAGCAGCCCTGAGACAGGCAGGTCCTACAATGAGCAGTTCTTC.

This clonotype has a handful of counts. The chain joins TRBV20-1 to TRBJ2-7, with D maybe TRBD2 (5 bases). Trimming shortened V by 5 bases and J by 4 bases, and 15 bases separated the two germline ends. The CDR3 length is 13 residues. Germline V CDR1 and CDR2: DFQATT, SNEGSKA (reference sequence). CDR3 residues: CSAPVPAGYEQYF. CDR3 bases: TGCAGTGCTCCGGTGCCGGCGGGTTACGAGCAGTACTTC.

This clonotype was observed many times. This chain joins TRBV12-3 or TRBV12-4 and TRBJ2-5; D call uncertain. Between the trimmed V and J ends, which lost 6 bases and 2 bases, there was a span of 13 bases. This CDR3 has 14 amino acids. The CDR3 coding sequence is TGTGCCAGCAGCCCGGCAAGGGCTCAAGAGACCCAGTACTTC. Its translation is CASSPARAQETQYF.

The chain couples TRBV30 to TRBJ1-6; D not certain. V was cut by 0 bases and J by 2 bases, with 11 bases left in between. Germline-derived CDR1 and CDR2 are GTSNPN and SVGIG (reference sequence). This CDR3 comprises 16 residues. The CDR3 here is CAWSVPYTAYNSPLHF. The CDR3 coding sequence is TGTGCCTGGAGTGTACCTTATACCGCCTATAATTCACCCCTCCACTTT.

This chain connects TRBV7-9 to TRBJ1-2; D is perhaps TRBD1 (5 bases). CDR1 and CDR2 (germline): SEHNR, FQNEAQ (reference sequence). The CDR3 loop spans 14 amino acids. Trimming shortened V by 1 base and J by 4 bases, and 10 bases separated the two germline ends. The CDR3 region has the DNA TGTGCCAGCAGCTTAGACAACCAGGGCTATGGCTACACCTTC. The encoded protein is CASSLDNQGYGYTF.

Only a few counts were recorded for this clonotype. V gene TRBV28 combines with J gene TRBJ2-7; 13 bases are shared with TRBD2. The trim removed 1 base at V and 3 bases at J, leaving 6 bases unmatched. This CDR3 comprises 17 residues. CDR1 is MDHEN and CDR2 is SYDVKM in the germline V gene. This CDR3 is CASSLSGGTSGNYEQYF. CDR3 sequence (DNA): TGTGCCAGCAGTTTATCAGGCGGGACTAGCGGGAACTACGAGCAGTACTTC. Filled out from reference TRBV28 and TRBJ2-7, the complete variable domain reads DVKVTQSSRYLVKRTGEKVFLECVQDMDHENMFWYRQDPGLGLRLIYFSYDVKMKEKGDIPEGYSVSREKKERFSLILESASTNQTSMYLCASSLSGGTSGNYEQYFGPGTRLTVT.

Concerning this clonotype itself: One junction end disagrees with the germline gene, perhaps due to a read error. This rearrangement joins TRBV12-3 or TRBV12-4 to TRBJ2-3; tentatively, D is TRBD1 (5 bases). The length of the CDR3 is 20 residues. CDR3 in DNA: TGTGCCAGCAGCAAAACCCGGACACCCCATTTCGGGTATAGCACAGATGCGCAGTATTTT. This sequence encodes CASSKTRTPHFGYSTDAQYF.

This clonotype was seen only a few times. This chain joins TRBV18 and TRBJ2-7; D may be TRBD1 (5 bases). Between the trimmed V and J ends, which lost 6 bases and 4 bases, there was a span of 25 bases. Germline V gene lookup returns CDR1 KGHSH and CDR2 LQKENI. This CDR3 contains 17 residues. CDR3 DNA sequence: TGTGCCAGCTCCCCCGGTACAGGCCCCTACGGTTTTTACGAGCAGTACTTC. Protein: CASSPGTGPYGFYEQYF.

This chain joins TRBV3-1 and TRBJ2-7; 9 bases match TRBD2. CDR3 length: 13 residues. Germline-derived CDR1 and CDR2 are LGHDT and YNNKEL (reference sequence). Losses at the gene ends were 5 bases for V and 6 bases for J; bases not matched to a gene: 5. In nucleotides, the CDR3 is TGTGCCAGCAGCATCGGACTAGCGTCCGAGCAGTACTTC. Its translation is CASSIGLASEQYF.